These T cell receptor beta chains were read from a single sample in a study of cytomegalovirus exposure and HLA in healthy donors. Only in-frame clones appear in the TCRdb table, and some are missing; sequencing was by immunoSEQ multiplex PCR. Among about 140,000 clones listed, around 80% were seen once. The source material was PBMCs. The source is a woman aged 45-65 years in good health and CMV-seropositive. CDR3s include the opening cysteine and the closing phenylalanine or tryptophan. A D gene is named only where the DNA matches it firmly. Size is stated for part of the rows, as once, few or many counts, or as a class when the clone is expanded.

d_gene	abundance	v_gene	len	j_gene	CDR3aa	CDR3nt
NA	NA	TRBV12-1	12	TRBJ1-1	CASNPVYTEAFF	TGTGCCAGCAACCCGGTTTACACTGAAGCTTTCTTT
NA	NA	TRBV30	14	TRBJ1-2	CAWSGAGLNYGYTF	TGTGCCTGGAGCGGCGCGGGCCTTAACTATGGCTACACCTTC
NA	once	TRBV6-1	13	TRBJ2-7	CASSKTGTHEQYF	TGTGCCAGCAGTAAAACAGGGACCCACGAGCAGTACTTC
TRBD1	NA	TRBV7-7	15	TRBJ2-3	CASSLGTGGGYTQYF	TGTGCTAGCAGCTTAGGGACAGGGGGCGGGTATACGCAGTATTTT
NA	NA	TRBV5-1	14	TRBJ1-5	CASSREGVGQPQHF	TGCGCCAGCAGTCGAGAGGGCGTAGGTCAGCCCCAGCATTTT
NA	NA	TRBV15	15	TRBJ1-1	CATSIGGAANTEAFF	TGTGCCACCAGCATAGGGGGAGCAGCGAACACTGAAGCTTTCTTT
NA	NA	TRBV15	18	TRBJ1-5	CATSRPVAEVGSNQPQHF	TGTGCCACCAGCAGACCCGTGGCCGAGGTTGGGAGCAATCAGCCCCAGCATTTT
TRBD2	NA	TRBV7-3	18	TRBJ2-3	CASSLTLAGGPSTDTQYF	TGTGCCAGCAGCTTAACCCTAGCGGGGGGCCCCAGCACAGATACGCAGTATTTT
TRBD1	NA	TRBV6-6	14	TRBJ1-4	CASSRGQGSEKLFF	TGTGCCAGCAGCCGGGGACAGGGGAGTGAAAAACTGTTTTTT
TRBD1	NA	TRBV2	14	TRBJ1-2	CASSTDRGTHGYTF	TGTGCCAGCAGTACAGACAGGGGGACCCATGGCTACACCTTC
NA	NA	TRBV29-1	13	TRBJ1-2	CSVRDTDNYGYTF	TGCAGCGTTCGGGACACCGATAACTATGGCTACACCTTC
NA	NA	TRBV18	15	TRBJ1-6	CASSPRGRQDSPLHF	TGTGCCAGCTCACCCCGGGGGAGGCAGGATTCACCCCTCCACTTT
NA	NA	TRBV19	15	TRBJ1-6	CASSIFGLTNSPLHF	TGTGCCAGTAGTATTTTCGGTCTGACAAATTCACCCCTCCACTTT
TRBD1	NA	TRBV27	16	TRBJ1-1	CASSPHRQGRNTEAFF	TGTGCCAGCAGTCCACATAGACAGGGGAGGAACACTGAAGCTTTCTTT
TRBD1	once	TRBV7-9	16	TRBJ2-1	CASSSWTGAHDNEQFF	TGTGCCAGCAGCTCTTGGACAGGGGCCCACGACAATGAGCAGTTCTTC
NA	few	TRBV7-9	15	TRBJ2-2	CASSLTAGGTGELFF	TGTGCCAGCAGCTTAACAGCAGGTGGGACCGGGGAGCTGTTTTTT
TRBD2	NA	TRBV9	15	TRBJ2-3	CASSVGAGDTDTQYF	TGTGCCAGCAGCGTAGGGGCGGGGGACACAGATACGCAGTATTTT
TRBD1	NA	TRBV27	15	TRBJ2-2	CASSLYRGNTGELFF	TGTGCCAGCAGTTTGTACAGGGGAAACACCGGGGAGCTGTTTTTT
TRBD1	NA	TRBV7-2	15	TRBJ2-5	CASSPKTGGEETQYF	TGTGCCAGCAGCCCGAAGACAGGGGGCGAGGAGACCCAGTACTTC
NA	NA	TRBV10-3	14	TRBJ1-2	CAISEEGRNYGYTF	TGTGCCATCAGTGAGGAGGGGAGGAACTATGGCTACACCTTC
NA	NA	TRBV27	17	TRBJ1-5	CASSPGGGEVSNQPQHF	TGTGCCAGCAGTCCTGGTGGTGGGGAGGTCAGCAATCAGCCCCAGCATTTT
NA	NA	TRBV7-9	14	TRBJ1-4	CASSFSLTNEKLFF	TGTGCCAGCAGCTTTTCCCTCACTAATGAAAAACTGTTTTTT
NA	NA	TRBV9	16	TRBJ2-2	CASSTTGRGGFRELFF	TGTGCCAGCAGCACCACAGGTCGGGGAGGTTTCAGGGAGCTGTTTTTT